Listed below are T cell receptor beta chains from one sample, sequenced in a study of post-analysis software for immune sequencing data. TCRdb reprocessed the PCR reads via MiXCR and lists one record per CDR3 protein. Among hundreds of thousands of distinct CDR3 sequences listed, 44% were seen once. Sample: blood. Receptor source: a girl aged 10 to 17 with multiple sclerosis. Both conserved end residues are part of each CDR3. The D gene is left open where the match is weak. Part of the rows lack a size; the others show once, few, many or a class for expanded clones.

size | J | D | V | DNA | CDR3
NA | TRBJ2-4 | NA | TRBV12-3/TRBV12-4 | TGTGCCAGCACTCTACAGGAAGCCAAAAACATTCAGTACTTC | CASTLQEAKNIQYF
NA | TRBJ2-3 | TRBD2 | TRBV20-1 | TGCAGTGCTAGGGGGACTAGCTCGGGGGATACGCAGTATTTT | CSARGTSSGDTQYF
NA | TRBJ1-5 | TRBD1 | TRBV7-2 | TGTGCCAGCAGCTTAGGGACAGGGGCTTATAGCAATCAGCCCCAGCATTTT | CASSLGTGAYSNQPQHF
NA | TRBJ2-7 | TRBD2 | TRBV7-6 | TGTGCCAGCAGCTTAGGAAGCGGGAGGACCCACGAGCAGTACTTC | CASSLGSGRTHEQYF
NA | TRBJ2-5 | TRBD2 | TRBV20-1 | TGCAGTGCTAGGAGTCTAGCGGGTGAAGAGACCCAGTACTTC | CSARSLAGEETQYF
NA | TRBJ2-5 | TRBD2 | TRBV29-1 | TGCAGCGTTGAGATAACGGGAGGGGAGACCCAGTACTTC | CSVEITGGETQYF
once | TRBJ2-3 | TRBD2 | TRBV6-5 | TGTGCCAGCAGTTACTCCGCGGGACTAGGCATGCAGTATTTT | CASSYSAGLGMQYF
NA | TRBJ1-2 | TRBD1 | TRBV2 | TGTGCCAGCCGGACAGGCTGGGACTATGGCTACACCTTC | CASRTGWDYGYTF
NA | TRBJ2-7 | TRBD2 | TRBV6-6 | TGTGCCAGCAGTTACCGGACTAGCGGGAGAGCCTACGAGCAGTACTTC | CASSYRTSGRAYEQYF
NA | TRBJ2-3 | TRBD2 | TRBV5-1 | TGCGCCAGCAGCCTGAACCCGGGACTAGCGGGAGGATCTACGCAGTATTTT | CASSLNPGLAGGSTQYF
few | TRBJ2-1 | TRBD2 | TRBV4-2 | TGTGCCAGCAGGGGGACTAGCGGGGGCGATGAGCAGTTCTTC | CASRGTSGGDEQFF
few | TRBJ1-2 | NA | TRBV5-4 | TGTGCCAGCAGCTTGGAGAGGGATCCTGGCTACACCTTC | CASSLERDPGYTF
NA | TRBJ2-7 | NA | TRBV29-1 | TGCAGCGTTGAGGAAGCGGGACAGAACTACGAGCAGTACTTC | CSVEEAGQNYEQYF
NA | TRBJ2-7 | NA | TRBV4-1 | TGCGCCAGCAGCCACGTGAGGCGGAGCTACGAGCAGTACTTC | CASSHVRRSYEQYF
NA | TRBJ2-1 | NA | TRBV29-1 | TGCAGCGTGGACCCCACGGGTCGTGATGAGCAGTTCTTC | CSVDPTGRDEQFF
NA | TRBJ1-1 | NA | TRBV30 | TGTGCCTGGAGCGATTTCGGGGCCAGGAACACTGAAGCTTTCTTT | CAWSDFGARNTEAFF
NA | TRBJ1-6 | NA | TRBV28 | TGTGCCTCCCGGGACACAAATTCACCCCTCCACTTT | CASRDTNSPLHF
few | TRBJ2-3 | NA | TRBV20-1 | TGCAGTGCTAGAGATCCCAGAATCGGAGATACGCAGTATTTT | CSARDPRIGDTQYF
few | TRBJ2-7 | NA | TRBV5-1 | TGCGCCAGCAGTCAGCCCCTTCGGGGCCCCCAGATCGAGCAGTACTTC | CASSQPLRGPQIEQYF
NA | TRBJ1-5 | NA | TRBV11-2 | TGTGCCAGTGGGCGGGGAGCGCAACAGCCCCAGCATTTT | CASGRGAQQPQHF
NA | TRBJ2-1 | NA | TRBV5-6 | TGTGCCAGCAGCTTGGCAGGGCCTTTCTACAATGAGCAGTTCTTC | CASSLAGPFYNEQFF
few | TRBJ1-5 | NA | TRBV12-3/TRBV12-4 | TGTGCCAGCAGTTTCTCCGGCGGGGATCAGCCCCAGCATTTT | CASSFSGGDQPQHF
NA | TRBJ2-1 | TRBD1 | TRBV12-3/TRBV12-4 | TGTGCCAGCAGTTTATGGGACAGGTTTTTCTCCTACAATGAGCAGTTCTTC | CASSLWDRFFSYNEQFF
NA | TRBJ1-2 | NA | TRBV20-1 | TGCAGTGCAGGGACGAACTATGGCTACACCTTC | CSAGTNYGYTF
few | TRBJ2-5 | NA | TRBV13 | TGTGCCAGCAGCCGGATGGGCAGCCAGGAGACCCAGTACTTC | CASSRMGSQETQYF
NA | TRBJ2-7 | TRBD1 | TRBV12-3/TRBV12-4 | TGTGCCAGCAGTCCTTGGACAGGGCAGGTAGGGCAGTACTTC | CASSPWTGQVGQYF
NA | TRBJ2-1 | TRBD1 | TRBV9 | TGTGCCAGCAGCGCCGGGACAGGGGTGGGGGAGCAGTTCTTC | CASSAGTGVGEQFF
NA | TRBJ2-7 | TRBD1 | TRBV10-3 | TGTGCCATCGGACAGGACTACGAGCAGTACTTC | CAIGQDYEQYF
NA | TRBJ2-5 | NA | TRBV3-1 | TGTGCCAGCAGCCAAGGGGGTAAAGGAGAGACCCAGTACTTC | CASSQGGKGETQYF
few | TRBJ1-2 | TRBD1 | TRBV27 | TGTGCCAGCAGTCCAGGCGGACAGGGGGCTTTTGGCTACACCTTC | CASSPGGQGAFGYTF
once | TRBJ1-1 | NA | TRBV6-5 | TGTGCCAGCAGTTACTCAGAGTGGGACGGACCTGAAGCTTTCTTT | CASSYSEWDGPEAFF
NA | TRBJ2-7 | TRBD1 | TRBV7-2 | TGTGCCAGCACCTCCGGGACAGGGGGCTACGAGCAGTACTTC | CASTSGTGGYEQYF
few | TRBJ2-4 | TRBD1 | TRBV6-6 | TGTGCCAGCAGGGACAGGGCTCGGGGCATTCAGTACTTC | CASRDRARGIQYF
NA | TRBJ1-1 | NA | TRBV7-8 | TGTGCCAGCAGCATAGGCTGGGACACTGAAGCTTTCTTT | CASSIGWDTEAFF
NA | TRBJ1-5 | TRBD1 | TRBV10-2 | TGCGCCAGCAGTCTGGGGACAGTACCAAATCAGCCCCAGCATTTT | CASSLGTVPNQPQHF
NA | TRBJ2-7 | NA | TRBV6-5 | TGTGCTAGCAGACCTCCCGACAGCTACGAGCAGTACTTC | CASRPPDSYEQYF
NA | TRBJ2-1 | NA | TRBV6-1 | TGTGCCAGCAGTGAAGGCGGGTCAGACGTTAATGAGCAGTTCTTC | CASSEGGSDVNEQFF
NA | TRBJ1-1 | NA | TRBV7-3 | TGTGCCAGCAGCTTACAGGCGGTCGGGGACACTGAAGCTTTCTTT | CASSLQAVGDTEAFF
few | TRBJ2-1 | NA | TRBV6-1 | TGTGCCAGCGCTACTCCGGGTTACTCCTACAATGAGCAGTTCTTC | CASATPGYSYNEQFF
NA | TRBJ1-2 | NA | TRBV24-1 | TGTGCCACCAGTGATCTCGCCAGGAACTATGGCTACACCTTC | CATSDLARNYGYTF
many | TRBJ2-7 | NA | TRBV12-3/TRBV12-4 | TGTGCCAGCAGTTTCCGTGCCTACGAGCAGTACTTC | CASSFRAYEQYF
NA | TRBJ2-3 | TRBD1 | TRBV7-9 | TGTGCCAGCAGCCCTCGGACAGGGCTCGGCACAGATACGCAGTATTTT | CASSPRTGLGTDTQYF
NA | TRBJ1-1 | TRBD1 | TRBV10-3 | TGTGCCATCAGTGCCCTGGGACAGGGGAGTGAAGCTTTCTTT | CAISALGQGSEAFF
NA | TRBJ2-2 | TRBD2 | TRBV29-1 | TGCAGCGTTAGGCCTAGCGGGAGCCACACCGGGGAGCGGTTTTTT | CSVRPSGSHTGERFF
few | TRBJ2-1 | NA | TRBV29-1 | TGCAGCGGAAGACTAGATCTTTCCTACAATGAGCAGTTCTTC | CSGRLDLSYNEQFF
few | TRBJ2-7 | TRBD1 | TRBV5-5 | TGTGCCAGCAGTTTTGGGGACAGTCCCCCCTACGAGCAGTACTTC | CASSFGDSPPYEQYF
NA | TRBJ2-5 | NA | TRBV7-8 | TGTGCCAGCACCCAGTCGGAGGGCCAAGAGACCCAGTACTTC | CASTQSEGQETQYF
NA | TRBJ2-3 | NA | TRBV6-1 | TGTGCCAGCAACGAAGGCAGGGGCACAGATACGCAGTATTTT | CASNEGRGTDTQYF
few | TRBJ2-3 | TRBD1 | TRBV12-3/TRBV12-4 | TGTGCCAGCAGTTTAGGGCAGGGGGCAACAGATACGCAGTATTTT | CASSLGQGATDTQYF